The entry that follows covers one T cell receptor (beta chain) sequence. No antigen is known for it. PCR used 60 Vbeta primers and 13 Jbeta primers. This table comes from immunoSEQ multiplex PCR, and its TCRdb copy is limited to in-frame clones, with some not included. The sample holds 150,000 to 200,000 clones, roughly 80% seen once. The CDR3 has 12 residues. V was pared by 3 bases and J by 3 bases, with 6 bases between. Germline assignment: CDR1 ENHRY and CDR2 SYGVKD. The sample originates from a study of cytomegalovirus exposure and HLA in healthy donors. General study results and limits: Across HLA loci, a later analysis found differing TCR association rates, with DRB1 most and HLA-C fewest.

This TCR was sampled from a man aged 50-59 years in good health and CMV-seropositive. Sample: PBMCs. This sequence joins TRBV10-3 and TRBJ2-7, with D unclear. Here the CDR3 DNA reads TGTGCCATCAGTGAAGCGAGCTACGAGCAGTACTTC. Its translation is CAISEASYEQYF.